Detailed here is one TCR beta chain. Its target antigen remains unknown. Nothing much larger sits one base from this clone, and base qualities are not available. The data were obtained in a study of T cell responses to AZD1222 COVID-19 vaccine (dated by TCRdb to about 2021). About the full investigation: Because spike-specific TCR depth and breadth did not differ between the two schedules, AZD1222 recipients who got a second dose at roughly 4 weeks were pooled with those who got a second dose at roughly 12 weeks. A total of approximately 250 trial participants underwent TCR sequencing, of whom some 200 had received two doses of AZD1222 and around 25 had received two doses of the MenACWY control vaccine. Trial participants were enrolled by age into subgroups of 18-55, 56-69 and 70-plus years, and around 150, 28 and 57 TCR-sequenced participants, respectively, were included in these subgroups.

Interpreted using the paper, the time point label stands for: baseline before first vaccination. Vaccinee samples came from UK trials COV001 and COV002, including a single-blind randomized controlled phase 2/3 trial of AZD1222 (ChAdOx1 nCoV-19) in healthy adults. Trial participant PBMC samples were collected at day 0 and day 28 after the second dose for TCRbeta chain sequencing. The study at large found these results: Nearly half of unique spike-specific TCRs reportedly recognized epitopes outside regions mutated in the B.1.351 and B.1.1.7 variants. Spike-specific TCR breadth and depth rose significantly after two AZD1222 doses compared with day 0 and with MenACWY recipients. Because no day 14 peak-response samples were available, the repertoires could be characterized only after the peak T cell response. The 56-69-year group was small, and its depth increase did not reach significance, likely because of low power. Conclusions about previously exposed vaccinees are limited because only 5 or 6 AZD1222 recipients were SARS-CoV-2 seropositive at baseline. Vaccine-associated CD4 TCRs spanned the whole spike protein, with dominant responses in regions 160-218 and 743-854. Participants were mostly white British and included more females than males, and it was suggested by the authors that clonal diversity may have been underestimated.

The CDR3 regions of human TCRbeta chains were subjected to immunosequencing. As for how the authors treated the data: TCRs in the repertoires were matched against a reference library of SARS-CoV-2-specific TCRs that had been generated with the MIRA antigen-specificity platform. Breadth was defined as the fraction of unique TCRs that were SARS-CoV-2-associated, and depth was defined as the fraction of total T cells that were SARS-CoV-2-associated. Using the MIRA data, every spike-specific TCR was mapped to the spike region that the TCR reacted to and assigned to either a CD4 or a CD8 class. Log10-transformed breadth and depth values were compared by one-way ANOVA with Sidak's multiple comparisons tests. As stored in TCRdb, this immuneACCESS dataset retains in-frame rearrangements with V and J assigned. A fraction of the clones does not appear; measured against another copy, unresolved V genes explain less than half of the discrepancy, and the remainder lacks a known reason. V and J calls and clone size are copied from that table; D and trimming were computed from the DNA. The sample has 94,000 or so clones on record, roughly nine tenths of them singletons. The leading ten clones occupy roughly 1.7% of the sample.

The receptor's source is an adult in good health. This sample comprised peripheral blood, obtained on day 0 of AZD1222 vaccination.

The nucleotides are TGTGCCAGCAGCTTACAACCGGGGTTCTATAATTCACCCCTCCACTTT. The translation is CASSLQPGFYNSPLHF. The chain is assembled from TRBV3-1 (or the pseudogene TRBV3-2) and TRBJ1-6, with the D gene uncertain. Per the germline V gene (reference sequence), LGHDT is the CDR1 and YNNKEL is the CDR2. The cysteine opens and the phenylalanine closes a CDR3 of 16 amino acids. The CDR3 DNA has 48 bases and is translated from base 1. Between the V and J ends, shortened by 5 bases and 3 bases respectively, the junction contains 14 bases.